This T cell receptor beta chain emerged from a study of Graves' ophthalmopathy and Graves' hyperthyroidism. Overall study: Peripheral blood (taken before any treatment) was collected at initial diagnosis. Study findings and constraints: Sensitivity of about 90% and specificity of about 81% were achieved when a 13-signature model separated ophthalmopathy from stable hyperthyroidism.

This clonotype was recorded a few times. Its antigen is not identified. Diagnostic conclusions were grounded in clinical symptoms, serum thyroxine, TRAb, thyroid ultrasound and orbital computed tomography. CDR1 and CDR2 from the germline V gene are MNHNS and SASEGT. V was clipped by 1 base and J by 4 bases, with 4 bases between them. This CDR3 has 13 amino acids. Amplification of TCR beta CDR3 regions used RNA transcripts. First-round RT-PCR with HTBI primers preceded a second-round multiplex PCR. TCRdb fed the multiplex PCR reads into MiXCR, producing one record per CDR3 protein. This table has approximately 700,000 distinct CDR3 sequences, just over 40% appearing once.

The specimen was peripheral blood. The chain employs TRBV6-1 and TRBJ2-2; D gene uncertain. This TCR was recovered from an adult man with Graves' ophthalmopathy. CDR3 DNA: TGTGCCAGCAGTGAAGGGGCCACCGGGGAGCTGTTTTTT. This codes for CASSEGATGELFF.